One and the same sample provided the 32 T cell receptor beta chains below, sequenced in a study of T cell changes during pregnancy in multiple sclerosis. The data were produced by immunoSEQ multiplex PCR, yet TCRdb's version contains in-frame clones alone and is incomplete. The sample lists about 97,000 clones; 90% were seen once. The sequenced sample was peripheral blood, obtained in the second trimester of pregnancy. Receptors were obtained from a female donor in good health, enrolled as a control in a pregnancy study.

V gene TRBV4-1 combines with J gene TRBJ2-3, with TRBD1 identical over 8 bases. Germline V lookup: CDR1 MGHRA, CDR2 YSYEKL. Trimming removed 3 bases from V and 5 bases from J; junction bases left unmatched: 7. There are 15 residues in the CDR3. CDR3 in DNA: TGCGCCAGCAGCCAGACGGGGACAGGTAGAGATACGCAGTATTTT. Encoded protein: CASSQTGTGRDTQYF.

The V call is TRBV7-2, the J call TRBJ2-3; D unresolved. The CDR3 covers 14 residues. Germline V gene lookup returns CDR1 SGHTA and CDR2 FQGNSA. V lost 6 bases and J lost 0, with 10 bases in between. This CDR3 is CASRPGSSTDTQYF. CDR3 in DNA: TGTGCCAGCAGACCAGGCTCTAGCACAGATACGCAGTATTTT.

CDR3 residues: CASRRQGVFYEQYF. CDR3 DNA sequence: TGTGCCAGCAGGAGACAGGGGGTTTTCTACGAGCAGTACTTC. V gene TRBV7-8 combines with J gene TRBJ2-7, with TRBD1 matching over 9 bases. This CDR3 contains 14 residues. With V trimmed by 6 bases and J by 3 bases, 6 bases remained unmatched. Germline V CDR1 and CDR2: SGHVS, FQNEAQ.

In DNA, the CDR3 is TGTGCCAGTAGCAGAGAGAGGGTATCCTACAATGAGCAGTTCTTC. Translated: CASSRERVSYNEQFF. The V gene is TRBV19, the J gene TRBJ2-1, with D tentatively TRBD2 (5 bases). V lost 6 bases, J lost 1 base, and 13 bases lay in between. The CDR3 runs 15 residues. CDR1 LNHDA and CDR2 SQIVND come from the germline V gene (reference sequence).

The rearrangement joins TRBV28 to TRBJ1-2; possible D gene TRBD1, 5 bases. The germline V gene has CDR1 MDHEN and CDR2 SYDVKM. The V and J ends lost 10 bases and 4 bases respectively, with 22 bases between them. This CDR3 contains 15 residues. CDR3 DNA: TGTGCCACAACCAATCCCCTGGGGGGAACCTATGGCTACACCTTC. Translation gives CATTNPLGGTYGYTF.

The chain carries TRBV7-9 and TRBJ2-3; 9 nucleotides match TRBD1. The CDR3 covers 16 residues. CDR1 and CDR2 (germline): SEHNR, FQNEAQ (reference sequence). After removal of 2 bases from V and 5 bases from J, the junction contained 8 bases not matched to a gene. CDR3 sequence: CASSLSFGQGKDTQYF. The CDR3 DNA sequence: TGTGCCAGCAGCTTAAGTTTTGGACAGGGGAAAGATACGCAGTATTTT.

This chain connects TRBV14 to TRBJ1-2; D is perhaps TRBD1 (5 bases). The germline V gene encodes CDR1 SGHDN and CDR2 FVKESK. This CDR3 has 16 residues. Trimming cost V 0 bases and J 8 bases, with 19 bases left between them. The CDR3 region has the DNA TGTGCCAGCAGCCAAGATTTACAGGCAGTCCTAGAGGGCTACACCTTC. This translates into CASSQDLQAVLEGYTF.

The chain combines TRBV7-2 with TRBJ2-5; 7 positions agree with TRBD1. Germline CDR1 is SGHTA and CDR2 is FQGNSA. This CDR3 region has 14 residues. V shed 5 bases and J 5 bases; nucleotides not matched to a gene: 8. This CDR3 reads CASSVQGLGETQYF. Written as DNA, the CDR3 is TGTGCCAGCAGCGTACAGGGGCTAGGGGAGACCCAGTACTTC.

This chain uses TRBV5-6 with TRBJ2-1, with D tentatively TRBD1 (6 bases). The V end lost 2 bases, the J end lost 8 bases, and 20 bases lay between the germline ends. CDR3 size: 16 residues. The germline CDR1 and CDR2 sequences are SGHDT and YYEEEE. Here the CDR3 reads CASSLLQGSDVDEQFF. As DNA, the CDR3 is TGTGCCAGCAGCTTACTACAGGGAAGCGATGTGGATGAGCAGTTCTTC.

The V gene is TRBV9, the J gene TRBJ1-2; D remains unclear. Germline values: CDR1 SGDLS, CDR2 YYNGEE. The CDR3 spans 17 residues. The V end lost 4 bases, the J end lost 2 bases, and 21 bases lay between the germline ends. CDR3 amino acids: CASSPREPPPMNYGYTF. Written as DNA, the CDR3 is TGTGCCAGCAGCCCCCGAGAGCCTCCTCCTATGAACTATGGCTACACCTTC. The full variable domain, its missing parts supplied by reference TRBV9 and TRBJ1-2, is DSGVTQTPKHLITATGQRVTLRCSPRSGDLSVYWYQQSLDQGLQFLIQYYNGEERAKGNILERFSAQQFPDLHSELNLSSLELGDSALYFCASSPREPPPMNYGYTFGSGTRLTVV.

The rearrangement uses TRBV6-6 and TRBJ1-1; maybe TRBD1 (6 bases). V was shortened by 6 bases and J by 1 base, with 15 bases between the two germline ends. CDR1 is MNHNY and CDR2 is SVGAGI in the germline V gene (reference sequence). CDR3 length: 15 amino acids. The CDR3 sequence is CASSLTDRSNTEAFF. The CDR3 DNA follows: TGTGCCAGCAGCCTAACCGACAGGTCGAACACTGAAGCTTTCTTT.

CDR3 DNA sequence: TGTGCCAGCAGAAAACACTACGAGCAGTACTTC. It is translated as CASRKHYEQYF. This sequence joins TRBV28 and TRBJ2-7; D is uncertain. Between the trimmed V and J ends, which lost 6 bases and 3 bases, there was a span of 6 bases. There are 11 residues in the CDR3. Germline values: CDR1 MDHEN, CDR2 SYDVKM.

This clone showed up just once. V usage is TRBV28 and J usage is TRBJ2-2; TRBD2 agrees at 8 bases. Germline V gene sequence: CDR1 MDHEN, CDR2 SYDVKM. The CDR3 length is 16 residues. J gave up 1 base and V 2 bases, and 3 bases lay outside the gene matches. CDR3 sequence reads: CASSLSTSGNTGELFF. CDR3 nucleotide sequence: TGTGCCAGCAGTTTAAGTACTAGCGGGAACACCGGGGAGCTGTTTTTT.

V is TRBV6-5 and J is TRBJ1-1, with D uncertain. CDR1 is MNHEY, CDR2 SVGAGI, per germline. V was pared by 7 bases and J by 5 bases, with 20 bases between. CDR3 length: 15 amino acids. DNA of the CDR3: TGTGCCAGCACTCATACGAGAGGATACCCGACTGAAGCTTTCTTT. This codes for CASTHTRGYPTEAFF.

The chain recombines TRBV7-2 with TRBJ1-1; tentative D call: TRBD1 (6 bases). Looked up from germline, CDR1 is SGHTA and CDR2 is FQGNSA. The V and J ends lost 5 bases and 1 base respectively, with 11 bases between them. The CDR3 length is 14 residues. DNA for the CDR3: TGTGCCAGCAGCCGGGGACATGCGAACACTGAAGCTTTCTTT. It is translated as CASSRGHANTEAFF.

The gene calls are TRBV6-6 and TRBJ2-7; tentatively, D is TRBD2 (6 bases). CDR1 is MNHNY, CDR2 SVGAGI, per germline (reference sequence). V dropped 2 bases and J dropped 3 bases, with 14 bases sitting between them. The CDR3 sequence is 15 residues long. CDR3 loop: CASSYPPGLLYEQYF. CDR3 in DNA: TGTGCCAGCAGTTACCCCCCGGGACTGCTCTACGAGCAGTACTTC.

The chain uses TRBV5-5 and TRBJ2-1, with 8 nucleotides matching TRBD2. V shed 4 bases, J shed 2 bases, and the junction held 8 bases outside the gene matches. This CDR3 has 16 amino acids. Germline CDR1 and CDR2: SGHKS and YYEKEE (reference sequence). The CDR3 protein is CASSVAGGRTYNEQFF. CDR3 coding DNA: TGTGCCAGCAGCGTCGCCGGCGGGAGGACCTACAATGAGCAGTTCTTC.

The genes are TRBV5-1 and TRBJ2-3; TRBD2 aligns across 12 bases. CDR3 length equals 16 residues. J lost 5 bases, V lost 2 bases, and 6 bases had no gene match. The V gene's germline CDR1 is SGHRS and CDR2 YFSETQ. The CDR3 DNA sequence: TGCGCCAGCAGCTTAAGACTAGCGGGAGACATAGATACGCAGTATTTT. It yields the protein CASSLRLAGDIDTQYF.

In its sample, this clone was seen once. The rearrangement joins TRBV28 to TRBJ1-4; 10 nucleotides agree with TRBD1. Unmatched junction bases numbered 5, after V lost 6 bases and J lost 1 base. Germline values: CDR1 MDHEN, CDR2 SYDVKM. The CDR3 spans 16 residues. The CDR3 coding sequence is TGTGCCAGCAGACCTGACAGGGGGCTAACTAATGAAAAACTGTTTTTT. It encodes CASRPDRGLTNEKLFF.

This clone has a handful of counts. The CDR3 region is CAWSVQNLNTEAFF. In DNA form, the CDR3 reads TGTGCCTGGAGTGTCCAGAACCTTAACACTGAAGCTTTCTTT. The chain is built from TRBV30 and TRBJ1-1, with D uncertain. In germline, CDR1 is GTSNPN, CDR2 SVGIG (reference sequence). V lost 0 bases, J lost 2 bases, and 10 bases lay in between. This CDR3 has 14 amino acids. The whole variable domain, filled in from reference TRBV30 and TRBJ1-1, reads SQTIHQWPATLVQPVGSPLSLECTVEGTSNPNLYWYRQAAGRGLQLLFYSVGIGQISSEVPQNLSASRPQDRQFILSSKKLLLSDSGFYLCAWSVQNLNTEAFFGQGTRLTVV.

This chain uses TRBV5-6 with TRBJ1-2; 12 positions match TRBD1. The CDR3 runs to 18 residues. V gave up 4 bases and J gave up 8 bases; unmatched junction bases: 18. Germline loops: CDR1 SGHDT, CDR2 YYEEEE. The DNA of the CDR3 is TGTGCCAGCAGCGGCGTGTGGGATCCGGGACAGGGGGCGCGGGGCTACACCTTC. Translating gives CASSGVWDPGQGARGYTF.

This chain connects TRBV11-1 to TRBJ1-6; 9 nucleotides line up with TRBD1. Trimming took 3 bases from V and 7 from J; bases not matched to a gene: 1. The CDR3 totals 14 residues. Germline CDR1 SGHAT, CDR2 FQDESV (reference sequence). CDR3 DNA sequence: TGTGCCAGCAGCTTGGACAGGGGAAATTCACCCCTCCACTTT. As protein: CASSLDRGNSPLHF.

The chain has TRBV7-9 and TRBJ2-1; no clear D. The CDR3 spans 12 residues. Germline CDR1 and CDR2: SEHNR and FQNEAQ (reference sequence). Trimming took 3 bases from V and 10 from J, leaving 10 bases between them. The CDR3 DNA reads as TGTGCCAGCAGCTTCCCTAGGAGCGAGCAGTTCTTC. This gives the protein CASSFPRSEQFF.

Here the CDR3 DNA reads TGTGCCAGCAGCTTAGATACGGGGGAGAACACTGAAGCTTTCTTT. This sequence encodes CASSLDTGENTEAFF. The chain carries TRBV11-2 and TRBJ1-1, with D possibly TRBD1 on 5 matching bases. CDR3 length: 15 residues. Germline V CDR1 and CDR2: SGHAT, FQNNGV. Trimming pared 0 bases from V and 1 base from J, leaving 9 bases between.

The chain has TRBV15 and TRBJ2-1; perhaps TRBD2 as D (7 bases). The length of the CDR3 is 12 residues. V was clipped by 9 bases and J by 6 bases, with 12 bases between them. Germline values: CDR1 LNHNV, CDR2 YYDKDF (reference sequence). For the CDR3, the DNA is TGTGCCACGGGGGGAGGGGGCAATGAGCAGTTCTTC. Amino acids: CATGGGGNEQFF. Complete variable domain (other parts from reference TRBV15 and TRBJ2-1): DAMVIQNPRYQVTQFGKPVTLSCSQTLNHNVMYWYQQKSSQAPKLLFHYYDKDFNNEADTPDNFQSRRPNTSFCFLDIRSPGLGDTAMYLCATGGGGNEQFFGPGTRLTVL.

The CDR3: CASTRRRGEQYF. CDR3 nucleotides: TGTGCCAGCACTCGGAGGCGGGGGGAGCAGTACTTC. This sequence joins TRBV28 and TRBJ2-7; TRBD2 matches at 7 bases. The germline V gene has CDR1 MDHEN and CDR2 SYDVKM. The CDR3 loop spans 12 amino acids. Germline trimming cut 7 bases from V and 7 bases from J; bases unmatched to any gene: 7.

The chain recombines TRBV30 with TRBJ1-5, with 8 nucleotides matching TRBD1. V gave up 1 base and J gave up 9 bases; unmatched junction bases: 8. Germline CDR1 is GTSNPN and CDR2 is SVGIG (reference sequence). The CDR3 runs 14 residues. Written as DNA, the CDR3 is TGTGCCTGGAGTGAGGGGCAGGGGGCAATGCCCCAGCATTTT. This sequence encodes CAWSEGQGAMPQHF.

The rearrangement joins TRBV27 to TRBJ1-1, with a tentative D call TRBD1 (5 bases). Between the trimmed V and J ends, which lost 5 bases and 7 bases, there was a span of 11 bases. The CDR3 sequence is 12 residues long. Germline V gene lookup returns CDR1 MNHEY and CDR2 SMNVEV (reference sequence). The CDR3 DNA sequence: TGTGCCAGCAGTGCCGCCGGGGGTGAAGCTTTCTTT. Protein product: CASSAAGGEAFF.

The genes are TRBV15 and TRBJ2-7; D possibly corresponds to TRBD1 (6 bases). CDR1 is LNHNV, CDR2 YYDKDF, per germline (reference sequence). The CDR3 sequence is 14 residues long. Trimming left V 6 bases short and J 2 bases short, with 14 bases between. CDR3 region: CATRIQGRTYEQYF. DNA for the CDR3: TGTGCCACCAGGATCCAGGGGCGCACCTACGAGCAGTACTTC.

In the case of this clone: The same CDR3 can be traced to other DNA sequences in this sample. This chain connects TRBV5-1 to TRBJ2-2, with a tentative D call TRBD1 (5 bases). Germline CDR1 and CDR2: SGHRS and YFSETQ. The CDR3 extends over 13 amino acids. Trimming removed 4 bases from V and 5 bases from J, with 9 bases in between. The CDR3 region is CASSLPGTGELFF. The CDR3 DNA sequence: TGCGCCAGCAGCCTCCCAGGGACCGGGGAGCTGTTTTTT.

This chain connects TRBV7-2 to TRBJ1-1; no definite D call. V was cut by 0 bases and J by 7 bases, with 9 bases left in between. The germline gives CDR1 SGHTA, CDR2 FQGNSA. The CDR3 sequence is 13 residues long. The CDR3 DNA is TGTGCCAGCAGCTTAGCGGCAGGTATTGAAGCTTTCTTT. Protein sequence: CASSLAAGIEAFF.

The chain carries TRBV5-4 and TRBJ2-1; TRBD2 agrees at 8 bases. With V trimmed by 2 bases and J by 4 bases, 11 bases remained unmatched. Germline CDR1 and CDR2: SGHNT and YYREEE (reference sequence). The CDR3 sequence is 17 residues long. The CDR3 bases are TGTGCCAGCAGCTTCTCCCAAGCGGGAGCGGGATACAATGAGCAGTTCTTC. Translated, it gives CASSFSQAGAGYNEQFF.